Below, one T cell receptor (beta chain) is given with its context. This clonotype was found a few times. This clone's antigen is unknown. One base away there is no much larger clone; base qualities are not given. V lost 2 bases and J lost 1 base; the stretch between them is 10 bases long. CDR1 MNHEY and CDR2 SVGAGI were looked up in the germline V gene. The CDR3, cysteine through phenylalanine, is 15 amino acids long. The kept DNA is CDR3 alone, 45 bases in frame from the first base. Ophthalmopathy patients had moderately to severely active disease, with a Clinical Activity Score of 3 or more, a NOSPECS grade of 4 or more, and a disease duration of less than 3 months. Any patient with an uncontrolled infection, another autoimmune disease, pregnancy or lactation was excluded. Clinical symptoms, serum thyroxine and TRAb, thyroid ultrasound, and orbital computed tomography formed the basis for the diagnoses. Ficoll-Paque density gradient centrifugation was used to isolate PBMCs from around 9.1 ml of fresh peripheral blood. Trizol reagent was used to extract total RNA, and RNA quality was then checked on an Agilent 2100 Bioanalyzer.

The sample originates from a study of T cells in Graves' hyperthyroidism and ophthalmopathy (dated by TCRdb to about 2019). About the investigation overall: Peripheral blood samples were taken at the time of initial diagnosis, prior to any treatment. A discovery cohort of around 98 patients, about 40 with Graves' ophthalmopathy and 55 to 60 with stable Graves' hyperthyroidism, was used to find distinguishing TCR V-J signatures. Prospective prediction of ophthalmopathy was tested in an independent validation cohort of 18 to 20 hyperthyroidism patients and approximately 17 patients who later progressed to ophthalmopathy. For training and testing, the 100 or so patients in the discovery cohort were randomly divided in a 7:3 ratio. In about 6 Graves' hyperthyroidism patients, the study also compared T-cell repertoires from thyroid tissue with T-cell repertoires from blood. After sampling, hyperthyroidism patients received methimazole starting at 30 mg daily, and ophthalmopathy patients received high-dose intravenous methylprednisolone. According to the paper, TCR Vbeta CDR3 sequencing was carried out on approximately 140 peripheral blood samples, which came from fewer than 50 ophthalmopathy, 75 or so hyperthyroidism and roughly 17 progressor patients.

Study-wide findings and limitations: No statistical method was used to fix the sample size in advance, and group allocation was not hidden from the investigators. During validation, the model predicted progression to ophthalmopathy a median of approximately 6 months ahead of onset, with almost 71% sensitivity and 72.22% specificity. Most expanded thyroid clonotypes (frequency above 0.001) were also detected in blood, suggesting blood repertoires may reflect thyroid immune responses. A 13 V-J signature model separated ophthalmopathy from stable hyperthyroidism, with nearly 90% sensitivity and just under 84% specificity in cross-validation and 80%/75% in testing.

Amplification of TCR beta CDR3 regions was carried out from RNA transcripts. A first-round RT-PCR of the TCR CDR3 used the HTBI primer set with the Qiagen OneStep RT-PCR kit. Libraries were constructed in a second round of multiplex PCR, after which size selection and purification were performed. The libraries were sequenced on an Illumina HiSeq2000 using paired-end 100 bp reads. Regarding the original processing steps: SOAPnuke was used to process the raw data, removing reads that contained adapters or uncalled bases, had a mean Phred below 15, or lacked an exact match to the constant primer or identifier. COPE v1.2.5 was used to merge high-quality paired reads, and clonotypes were defined as unique nucleotide sequences. MiTCR v1.1 was used to align clonotypes to the IMGT TRBV, TRBD and TRBJ reference segments. Analysis was restricted to V-J combinations with a frequency above 0.0001, which covered roughly 99% of repertoires. A TCS score was defined as the ratio between F50 (clonal expansion) and ExV (chaos), using BLOSUM62-based TCRdist between CDR3 peptides within each V-J. Welch's t-statistics and random forest reduced 514 V-J features to some 14, which were used in a naive Bayes classifier (R e1071). TCRdb's own reprocessing of the public reads used fastp at Q25 and MiXCR and kept productive beta chains. One record per CDR3 amino acid sequence lists the most common genes and DNA. The authors' filters were not applied to this entry. This sample lists hundreds of thousands of distinct CDR3 sequences; under 15% were detected once. About 12% of the sample rests with the top ten.

The chain is assembled from TRBV6-5 and TRBJ2-3; TRBD2 is a weak D gene call, 6 bases matching. Source material: blood. This clonotype was sampled from a young man with Graves' ophthalmopathy. The nucleotide sequence reads as follows: TGTGCCAGCAGTTACCGGGTAGCGGGCACAGATACGCAGTATTTT. Its translation is CASSYRVAGTDTQYF.